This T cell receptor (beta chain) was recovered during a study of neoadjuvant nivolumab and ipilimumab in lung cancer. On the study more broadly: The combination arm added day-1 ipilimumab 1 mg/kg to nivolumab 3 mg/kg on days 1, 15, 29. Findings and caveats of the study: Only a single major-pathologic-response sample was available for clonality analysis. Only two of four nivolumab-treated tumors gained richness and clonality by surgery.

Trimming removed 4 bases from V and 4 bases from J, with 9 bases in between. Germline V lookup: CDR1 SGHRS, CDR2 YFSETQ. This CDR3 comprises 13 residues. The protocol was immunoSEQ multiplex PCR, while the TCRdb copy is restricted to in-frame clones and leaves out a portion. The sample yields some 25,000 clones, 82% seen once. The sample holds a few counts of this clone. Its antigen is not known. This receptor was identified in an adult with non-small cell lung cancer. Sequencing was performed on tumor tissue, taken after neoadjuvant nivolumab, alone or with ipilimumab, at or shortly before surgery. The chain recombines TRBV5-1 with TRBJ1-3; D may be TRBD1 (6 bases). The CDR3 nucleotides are TGCGCCAGCAGCGAACAGGGAGGAAACACCATATATTTT. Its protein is CASSEQGGNTIYF.